These 5 T cell receptor beta chains originate from one sample sequenced in a study of blood T cell repertoires in COVID-19. TCRdb's table, derived via immunoSEQ multiplex PCR, lists solely in-frame clones and lacks some. The repertoire holds some 87,000 clones, with about 70% as singletons. Sequenced input: peripheral blood. The receptors stem from a woman aged 80 or older with active or convalescent COVID-19.

The chain couples TRBV6-2 or TRBV6-3 to TRBJ1-4; 8 bases agree with TRBD1. V dropped 6 bases and J dropped 5; count of bases not matched to a gene: 5. From germline, CDR1 is MNHEY and CDR2 SVGEGT. CDR3 length equals 14 residues. The CDR3 loop reads CASSPGQANEKLFF. In nucleotides, the CDR3 is TGTGCCAGCAGCCCGGGACAGGCGAATGAAAAACTGTTTTTT.

V gene TRBV19 combines with J gene TRBJ1-1, with D possibly TRBD1 on 5 matching bases. Trimming removed 1 base from V and 5 bases from J, with 20 bases in between. CDR3 length: 17 residues. Germline CDR1 is LNHDA and CDR2 is SQIVND (reference sequence). In nucleotides, the CDR3 is TGTGCCAGTAGTATAGGCCCGGACACCCCAGGGATGACTGAAGCTTTCTTT. Protein sequence: CASSIGPDTPGMTEAFF.

The chain is built from TRBV27 and TRBJ1-1; 9 nucleotides match TRBD1. There are 20 residues in the CDR3. V trimming: 6 bases; J trimming: 0 bases; junction bases outside the gene matches: 20. Per germline, CDR1 MNHEY and CDR2 SMNVEV (reference sequence). CDR3 nucleotides: TGTGCCAGCAGGCACGGGGGGACAGGGTTCATTGCGGGCATGAACACTGAAGCTTTCTTT. This codes for CASRHGGTGFIAGMNTEAFF.

The chain couples TRBV5-4 to TRBJ2-2; 7 positions agree with TRBD2. Germline V gene lookup returns CDR1 SGHNT and CDR2 YYREEE (reference sequence). There are 15 residues in the CDR3. V lost 0 bases and J lost 1; bases outside the gene matches: 0. DNA for the CDR3: TGTGCCAGCAGCTTGGCTAGCGGGAACACCGGGGAGCTGTTTTTT. This gives the protein CASSLASGNTGELFF. Using reference TRBV5-4 and TRBJ2-2 for the parts outside the CDR3, the full variable domain is ETGVTQSPTHLIKTRGQQVTLRCSSQSGHNTVSWYQQALGQGPQFIFQYYREEENGRGNFPPRFSGLQFPNYSSELNVNALELDDSALYLCASSLASGNTGELFFGEGSRLTVL.

The CDR3 sequence: CATSEAGGRYNEQFF. CDR3 DNA sequence: TGTGCCACCAGTGAAGCGGGGGGGCGATACAATGAGCAGTTCTTC. The chain joins TRBV24-1 to TRBJ2-1; 10 bases map to TRBD2. Germline V gene sequence: CDR1 KGHDR, CDR2 SFDVKD. The CDR3 length is 15 residues. The V gene end was trimmed by 4 bases and the J gene end by 4 bases; junction bases not matched to a gene: 3.